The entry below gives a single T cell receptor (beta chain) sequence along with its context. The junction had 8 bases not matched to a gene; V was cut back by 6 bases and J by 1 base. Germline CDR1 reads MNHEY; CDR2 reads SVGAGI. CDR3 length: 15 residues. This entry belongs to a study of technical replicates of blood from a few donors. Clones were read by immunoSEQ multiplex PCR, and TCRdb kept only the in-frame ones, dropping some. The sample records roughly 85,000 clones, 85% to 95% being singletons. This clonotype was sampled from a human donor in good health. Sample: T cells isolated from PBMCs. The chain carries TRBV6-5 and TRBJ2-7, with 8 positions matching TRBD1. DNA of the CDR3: TGTGCCAGCAGGTCCCAGGGGGCCGATTCCTACGAGCAGTACTTC. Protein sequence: CASRSQGADSYEQYF.